The rows below give T cell receptor beta chains drawn from one sample of a study of OX40 agonist ivuxolimab in advanced cancers. Generated by immunoSEQ multiplex PCR, the TCRdb table keeps only in-frame clones and is missing some. The sample holds more than 50,000 clones; around 90% are singletons and the top ten take approximately 2%. The material was CD4+ or CD8+ T cells sorted from blood, obtained in a trial of the OX40 agonist ivuxolimab. The receptors here all came from an adult with an advanced solid tumor such as melanoma, head and neck, liver or kidney cancer. CDR3s include the opening cysteine and the closing phenylalanine or tryptophan. D genes are given only for firm matches. Clone size is not always given. Where it is, it says once, few, many or a class for expanded clones.

v_call	clone_size	cdr3_length	d_call	j_call	cdr3_aa	cdr3_nt
TRBV7-2	.	16	TRBD2	TRBJ2-5	CASSKASGRAGETQYF	TGTGCCAGCAGCAAAGCTAGCGGGAGGGCCGGGGAGACCCAGTACTTC
TRBV4-1	.	15	.	TRBJ2-3	CASSQQPPGADTQYF	TGCGCCAGCAGCCAACAACCCCCGGGGGCAGATACGCAGTATTTT
TRBV25-1	few	15	.	TRBJ1-5	CASTPGGVGNQPQHF	TGTGCCAGCACCCCCGGGGGGGTGGGCAATCAGCCCCAGCATTTT
TRBV10-3	few	14	TRBD1	TRBJ1-1	CATSQGASNTEAFF	TGTGCCACGTCACAGGGGGCGTCGAACACTGAAGCTTTCTTT
TRBV11-2	.	14	.	TRBJ1-2	CASSLEEGPYGYTF	TGTGCCAGCAGCTTAGAAGAGGGGCCGTATGGCTACACCTTC
TRBV5-1	once	15	TRBD1	TRBJ1-4	CASSTGGTGNEKLFF	TGCGCCAGCAGCACTGGCGGGACAGGGAATGAAAAACTGTTTTTT
TRBV5-6	once	17	.	TRBJ1-4	CASSLFGETATNEKLFF	TGTGCCAGCAGCTTATTTGGGGAAACTGCAACTAATGAAAAACTGTTTTTT
TRBV7-2	.	14	.	TRBJ2-4	CASSTGGAKNIQYF	TGTGCCAGCAGCACCGGAGGGGCCAAAAACATTCAGTACTTC
TRBV6-6	few	14	TRBD1	TRBJ1-1	CASSQTGTNTEAFF	TGTGCCAGCAGTCAGACAGGGACGAACACTGAAGCTTTCTTT
TRBV6-4	once	14	TRBD1	TRBJ1-1	CASSEGTGGAKAFF	TGTGCCAGCAGTGAAGGGACAGGGGGCGCGAAAGCTTTCTTT
TRBV28	.	16	TRBD2	TRBJ2-7	CASSLLTSGGAYEQYF	TGTGCCAGCAGTTTACTTACTAGCGGGGGGGCCTACGAGCAGTACTTC
TRBV2	few	14	.	TRBJ2-3	CASIRGQNTDTQYF	TGTGCCAGCATACGAGGACAGAACACAGATACGCAGTATTTT
TRBV7-3	.	12	.	TRBJ1-2	CASSLIRGGYTF	TGTGCCAGCAGCTTAATTAGGGGTGGCTACACCTTC
TRBV5-1	.	14	TRBD1	TRBJ1-1	CASRATGMNTEAFF	TGCGCCAGCAGGGCGACAGGGATGAACACTGAAGCTTTCTTT
TRBV5-6	.	16	TRBD1	TRBJ2-5	CASSLVGQDGQETQYF	TGTGCCAGCAGCCTTGTGGGACAGGACGGCCAAGAGACCCAGTACTTC
TRBV11-2	.	14	.	TRBJ2-1	CASSSTMPYNEQFF	TGTGCCAGCAGCTCGACTATGCCGTACAATGAGCAGTTCTTC